A selection of T cell receptor beta chains follows, all from one sample in a study of cytomegalovirus exposure and HLA in healthy donors. Generated by immunoSEQ multiplex PCR, the TCRdb table keeps only in-frame clones and is missing some. The repertoire has 70,000 to 80,000 clones, around 82% of them found once; the top ten carry under 2.5%. Sequenced input: PBMCs. The receptors here all came from a man in his late teens or twenties in good health and CMV-seronegative. The CDR3 runs from the conserved cysteine through the conserved F or W. A D gene is named only where the DNA matches it firmly. Clone size is stated in some rows and not others, as once, few, many or a class when expanded.

v_gene	d_gene	j_gene	abundance	CDR3nt	CDR3aa
TRBV28	NA	TRBJ1-3	NA	TGTGCCAGCAGCCACCGGACAGCCTTGGGAAACACCATATATTTT	CASSHRTALGNTIYF
TRBV11-2	TRBD2	TRBJ2-1	NA	TGTGCCAGCAGCTCGACCCTGACTAGCGGGAGTCCTGGGGAGCAGTTCTTC	CASSSTLTSGSPGEQFF
TRBV5-1	NA	TRBJ1-1	once	TGCGCCAGCAGCCCACTGGCGGGGGGTGAAGCTTTCTTT	CASSPLAGGEAFF
TRBV5-6	NA	TRBJ1-2	NA	TGTGCCAGCAGCTTGACGGCCTCGGGGATTAATGGCTACACCTTC	CASSLTASGINGYTF
TRBV28	NA	TRBJ2-7	NA	TGTGCCAGCAGTCCAGGTGGGGGCGGGAGTAACGAGCAGTACTTC	CASSPGGGGSNEQYF
TRBV4-3	TRBD1	TRBJ2-5	NA	TGCGCCAGCAGCCAAGACGGGACAGGGAAAGAGACCCAGTACTTC	CASSQDGTGKETQYF
TRBV18	TRBD1	TRBJ1-1	NA	TGTGCCAGCTCTCGGGACAGTAACACTGAAGCTTTCTTT	CASSRDSNTEAFF
TRBV5-4	TRBD1	TRBJ2-7	NA	TGTGCCAGCAGCTTGGACAGGGGGTACTTTCAGCGGTACTTC	CASSLDRGYFQRYF
TRBV30	NA	TRBJ2-5	few	TGTGCCTGGAGTGGTACCGCGGGGGAGACCCAGTACTTC	CAWSGTAGETQYF
TRBV5-1	NA	TRBJ1-1	NA	TGCGCCAGCAGCTTGGTCTCGAACACTGAAGCTTTCTTT	CASSLVSNTEAFF
TRBV6-1	NA	TRBJ1-5	NA	TGTGCCAGCAGTGAAATCGAAGGGGCCGTGTTTCAGCCCCAGCATTTT	CASSEIEGAVFQPQHF
TRBV5-8	NA	TRBJ1-3	NA	TGTGCCAGCGCTAGGGGTTCTTTCTCTGGAAACACCATATATTTT	CASARGSFSGNTIYF
TRBV6-5	NA	TRBJ1-2	NA	TGTGCCAGCAGTTACGAGGGCAGATATGGCTACACCTTC	CASSYEGRYGYTF
TRBV7-2	NA	TRBJ1-1	NA	TGTGCCAGCAGTTGGCAAACAGGCAACACTGAAGCTTTCTTT	CASSWQTGNTEAFF
TRBV6-5	NA	TRBJ1-4	NA	TGTGCCAGCAGTCTGACGGGTGAAAAACTGTTTTTT	CASSLTGEKLFF
TRBV7-2	NA	TRBJ2-6	NA	TGTGCCAGCAGCTCTAAGGCACGTGGGGGGACCTCTGGGGCCAACGTCCTGACTTTC	CASSSKARGGTSGANVLTF
TRBV19	NA	TRBJ1-1	once	TGTGCCAGTAGTATCTCCAGGGGAGTCCTGAACACTGAAGCTTTCTTT	CASSISRGVLNTEAFF
TRBV6-4	NA	TRBJ2-5	NA	TGTGCCAGCAGTGACAGAACAGGGCTCCAAGAGACCCAGTACTTC	CASSDRTGLQETQYF
TRBV6-5	TRBD1	TRBJ2-5	NA	TGTGCCAGCAGTTACGGACAGGGGGGCTTAGGGACCCAGTACTTC	CASSYGQGGLGTQYF
TRBV30	NA	TRBJ1-2	NA	TGTGTTTTCCTGGCGGGTTACTATGGCTACACCTTC	CVFLAGYYGYTF
TRBV2	TRBD1	TRBJ2-5	NA	TGTGCCAGCAGTGAAGCGAGGACAGGGGGAGTAAGGGAGACCCAGTACTTC	CASSEARTGGVRETQYF
TRBV5-1	TRBD2	TRBJ2-7	few	TGCGCCAGCAGTCCAGCAGCGGGGGGCTACGAGCAGTACTTC	CASSPAAGGYEQYF
TRBV5-6	NA	TRBJ2-5	NA	TGTGCCAGCAGCTTGGTGAAACAGGGTAAAGAGACCCAGTACTTC	CASSLVKQGKETQYF
TRBV6-5	NA	TRBJ2-7	once	TGTGCCAGCAGTTACGGGGAGCCAACCAGCTCCTACGAGCAGTACTTC	CASSYGEPTSSYEQYF
TRBV11-3	NA	TRBJ2-2	NA	TGTGCCAGCAGCTTAGTAGCCGGGGAGCTGTTTTTT	CASSLVAGELFF
TRBV25-1	TRBD2	TRBJ2-7	few	TGTGCCAGCAGTCCACCTAGCGGGAGGGGAAACTACGAGCAGTACTTC	CASSPPSGRGNYEQYF
TRBV7-2	NA	TRBJ2-1	NA	TGTGCCAGCAGCCCTCCAGGGAGGATGGGCAATGAGCAGTTCTTC	CASSPPGRMGNEQFF
TRBV2	TRBD1	TRBJ1-5	NA	TGTGCCAGCAGTGATTGGGACAGGGCTCAGCCCCAGCATTTT	CASSDWDRAQPQHF
TRBV7-6	NA	TRBJ1-1	NA	TGTGCCAGCAGCTTAGGAACAAATTGGAACACTGAAGCTTTCTTT	CASSLGTNWNTEAFF
TRBV29-1	TRBD1	TRBJ2-1	once	TGCAGCGCTGAACAACAGGGGATCTACAATGAGCAGTTCTTC	CSAEQQGIYNEQFF
TRBV7-8	NA	TRBJ2-1	once	TGTGCCAGCAGCTACCTACTAGCCTTCGATGAGCAGTTCTTC	CASSYLLAFDEQFF
TRBV5-1	NA	TRBJ1-1	NA	TGCGCCAGCAGCTCTGACACGAACACTGAAGCTTTCTTT	CASSSDTNTEAFF